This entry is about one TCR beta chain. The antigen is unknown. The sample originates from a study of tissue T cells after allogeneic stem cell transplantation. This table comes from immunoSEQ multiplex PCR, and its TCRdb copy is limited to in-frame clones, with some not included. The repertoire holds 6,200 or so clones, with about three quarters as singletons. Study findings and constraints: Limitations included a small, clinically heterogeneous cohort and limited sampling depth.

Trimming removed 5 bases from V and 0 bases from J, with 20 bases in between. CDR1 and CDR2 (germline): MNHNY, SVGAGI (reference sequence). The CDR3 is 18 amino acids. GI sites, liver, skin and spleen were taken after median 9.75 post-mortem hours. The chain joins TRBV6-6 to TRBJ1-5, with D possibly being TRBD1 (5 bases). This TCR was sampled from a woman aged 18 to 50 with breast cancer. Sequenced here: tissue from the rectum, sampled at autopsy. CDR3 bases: TGTGCCAGCAGTCAGCAGATCCGGGACGCCTATAGCAATCAGCCCCAGCATTTT. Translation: CASSQQIRDAYSNQPQHF.